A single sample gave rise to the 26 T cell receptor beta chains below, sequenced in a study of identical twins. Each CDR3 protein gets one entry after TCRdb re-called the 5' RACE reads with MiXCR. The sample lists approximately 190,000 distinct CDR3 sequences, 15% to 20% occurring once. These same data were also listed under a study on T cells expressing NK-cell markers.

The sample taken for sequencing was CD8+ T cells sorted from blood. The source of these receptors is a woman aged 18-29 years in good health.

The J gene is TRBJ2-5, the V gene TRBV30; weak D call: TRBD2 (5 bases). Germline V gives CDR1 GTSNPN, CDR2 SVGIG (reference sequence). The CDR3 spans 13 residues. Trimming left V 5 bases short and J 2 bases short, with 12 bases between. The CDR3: CAWGLGLQETQYF. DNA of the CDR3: TGTGCCTGGGGACTGGGCCTTCAAGAGACCCAGTACTTC.

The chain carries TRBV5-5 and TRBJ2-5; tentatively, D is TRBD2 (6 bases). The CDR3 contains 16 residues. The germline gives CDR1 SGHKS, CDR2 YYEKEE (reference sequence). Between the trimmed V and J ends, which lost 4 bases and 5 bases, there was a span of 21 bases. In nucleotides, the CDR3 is TGTGCCAGCAGCATCGGACTACCGGCCCTCTTCGAGACCCAGTACTTC. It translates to CASSIGLPALFETQYF.

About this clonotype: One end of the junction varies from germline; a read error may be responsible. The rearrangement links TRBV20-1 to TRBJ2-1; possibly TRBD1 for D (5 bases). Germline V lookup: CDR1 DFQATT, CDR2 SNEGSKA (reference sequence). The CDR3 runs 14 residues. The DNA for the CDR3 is TGCAGTGCGAGAGACAGAATCTCCTACAATGAGCAGTTCTTC. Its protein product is CSARDRISYNEQFF.

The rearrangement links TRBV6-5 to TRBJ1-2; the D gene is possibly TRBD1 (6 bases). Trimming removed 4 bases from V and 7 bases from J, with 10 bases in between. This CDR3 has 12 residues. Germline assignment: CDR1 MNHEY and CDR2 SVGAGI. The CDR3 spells CASSSGGVGYTF. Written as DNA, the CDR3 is TGTGCCAGCAGTTCGGGGGGCGTTGGCTACACCTTC.

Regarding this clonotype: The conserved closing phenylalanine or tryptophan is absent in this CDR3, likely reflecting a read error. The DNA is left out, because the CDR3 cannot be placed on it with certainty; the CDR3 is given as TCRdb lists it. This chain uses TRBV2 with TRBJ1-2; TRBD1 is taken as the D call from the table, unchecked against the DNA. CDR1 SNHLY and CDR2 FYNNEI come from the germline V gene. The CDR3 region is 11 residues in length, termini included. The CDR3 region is CASSERQGSLE.

CDR3 sequence reads: CASSFVPASEQFF. As DNA, the CDR3 is TGCGCCAGCAGCTTTGTCCCCGCGAGCGAGCAGTTCTTC. The chain links TRBV5-1 to TRBJ2-1; D not resolved. This CDR3 comprises 13 residues. V lost 2 bases and J lost 10, with 13 bases in between. CDR1 is SGHRS and CDR2 is YFSETQ in the germline V gene.

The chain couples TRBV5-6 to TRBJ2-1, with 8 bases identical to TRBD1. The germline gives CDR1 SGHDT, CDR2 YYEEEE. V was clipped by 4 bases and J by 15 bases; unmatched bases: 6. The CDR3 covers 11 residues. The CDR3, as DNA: TGTGCCAGCAGCGGACAGGGAAGCACGTTCTTC. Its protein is CASSGQGSTFF.

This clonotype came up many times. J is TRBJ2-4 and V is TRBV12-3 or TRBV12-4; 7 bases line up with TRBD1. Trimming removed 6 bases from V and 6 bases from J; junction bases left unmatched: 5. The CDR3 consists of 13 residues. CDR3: CASSPAGGNIQYF. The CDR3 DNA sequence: TGTGCCAGCAGCCCCGCAGGGGGAAACATTCAGTACTTC.

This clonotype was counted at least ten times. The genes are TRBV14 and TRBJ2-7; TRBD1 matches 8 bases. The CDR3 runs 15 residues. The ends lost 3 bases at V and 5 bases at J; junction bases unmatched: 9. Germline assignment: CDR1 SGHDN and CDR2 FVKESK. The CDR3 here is CASSHDSDRGHEQYF. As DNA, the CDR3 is TGTGCCAGCAGCCACGACAGCGACAGGGGTCACGAGCAGTACTTC.

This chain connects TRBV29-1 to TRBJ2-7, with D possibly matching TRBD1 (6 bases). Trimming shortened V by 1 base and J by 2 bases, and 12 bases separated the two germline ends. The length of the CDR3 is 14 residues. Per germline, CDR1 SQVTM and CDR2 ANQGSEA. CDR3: CSVEVLDRPYEQYF. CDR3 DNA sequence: TGCAGCGTTGAAGTCTTGGACAGACCCTACGAGCAGTACTTC.

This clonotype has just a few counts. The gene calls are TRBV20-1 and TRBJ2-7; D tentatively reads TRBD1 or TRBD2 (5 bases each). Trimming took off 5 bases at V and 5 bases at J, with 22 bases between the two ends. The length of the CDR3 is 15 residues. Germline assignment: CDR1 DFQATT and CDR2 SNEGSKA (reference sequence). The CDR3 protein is CSARSPGPTDHEQYF. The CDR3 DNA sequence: TGCAGTGCTCGATCCCCGGGACCCACGGACCACGAGCAGTACTTC.

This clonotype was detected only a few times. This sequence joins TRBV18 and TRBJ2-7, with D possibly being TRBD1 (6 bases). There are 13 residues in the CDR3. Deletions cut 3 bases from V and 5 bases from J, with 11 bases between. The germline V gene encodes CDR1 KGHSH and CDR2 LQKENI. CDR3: CASSPYRAHEQYF. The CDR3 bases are TGTGCCAGCTCACCGTACAGGGCCCACGAGCAGTACTTC.

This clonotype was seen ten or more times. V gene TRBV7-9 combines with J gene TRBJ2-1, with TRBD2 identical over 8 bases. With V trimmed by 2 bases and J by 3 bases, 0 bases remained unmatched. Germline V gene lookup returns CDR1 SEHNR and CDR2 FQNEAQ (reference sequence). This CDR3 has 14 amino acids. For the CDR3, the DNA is TGTGCCAGCAGCTTAAGCGGGAGCTACAATGAGCAGTTCTTC. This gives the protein CASSLSGSYNEQFF. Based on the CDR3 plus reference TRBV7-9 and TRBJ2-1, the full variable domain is DTGVSQNPRHKITKRGQNVTFRCDPISEHNRLYWYRQTLGQGPEFLTYFQNEAQLEKSRLLSDRFSAERPKGSFSTLEIQRTEQGDSAMYLCASSLSGSYNEQFFGPGTRLTVL.

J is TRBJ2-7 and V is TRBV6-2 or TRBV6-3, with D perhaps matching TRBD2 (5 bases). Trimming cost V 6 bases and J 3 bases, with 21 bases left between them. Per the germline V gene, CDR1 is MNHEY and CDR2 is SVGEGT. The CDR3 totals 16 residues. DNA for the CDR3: TGTGCCAGCAGCCAACCCCACCTCGCGGCGGGCTACGAGCAGTACTTC. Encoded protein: CASSQPHLAAGYEQYF.

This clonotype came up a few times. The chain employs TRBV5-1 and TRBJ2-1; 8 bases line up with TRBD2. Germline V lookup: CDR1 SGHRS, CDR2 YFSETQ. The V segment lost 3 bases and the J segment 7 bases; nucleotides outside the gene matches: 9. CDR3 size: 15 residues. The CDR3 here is CASSSLAGPLNEQFF. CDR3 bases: TGCGCCAGCAGCTCGTTAGCGGGACCGCTGAATGAGCAGTTCTTC.

The CDR3 sequence: CASSLGSGGAAYNEQFF. CDR3 DNA sequence: TGTGCCAGCAGCTTAGGTAGCGGGGGGGCCGCCTACAATGAGCAGTTCTTC. The chain is built from TRBV11-1 and TRBJ2-1, with TRBD2 matching over 11 bases. The V and J ends lost 1 base and 2 bases, in that order; junction bases with no gene match: 4. Per germline, CDR1 SGHAT and CDR2 FQDESV (reference sequence). This CDR3 has 17 amino acids.

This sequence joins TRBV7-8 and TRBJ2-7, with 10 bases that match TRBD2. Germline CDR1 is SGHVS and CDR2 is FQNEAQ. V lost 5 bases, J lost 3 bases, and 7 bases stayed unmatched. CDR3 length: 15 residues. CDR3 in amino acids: CASSPVLAGDYEQYF. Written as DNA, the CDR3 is TGTGCCAGCAGCCCCGTTCTAGCGGGAGACTACGAGCAGTACTTC.

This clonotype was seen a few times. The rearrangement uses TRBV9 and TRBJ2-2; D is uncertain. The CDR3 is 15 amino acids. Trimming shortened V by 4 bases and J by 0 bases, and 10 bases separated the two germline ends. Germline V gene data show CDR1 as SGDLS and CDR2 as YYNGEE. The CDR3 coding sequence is TGTGCCAGCAGCCCACGACACTCGAACACCGGGGAGCTGTTTTTT. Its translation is CASSPRHSNTGELFF.

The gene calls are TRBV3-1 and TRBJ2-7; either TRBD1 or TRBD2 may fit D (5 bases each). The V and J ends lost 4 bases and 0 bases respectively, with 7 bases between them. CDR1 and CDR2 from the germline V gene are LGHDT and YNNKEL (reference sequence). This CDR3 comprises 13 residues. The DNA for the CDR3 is TGTGCCAGCAGCCCGGGGCACTCCTACGAGCAGTACTTC. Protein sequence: CASSPGHSYEQYF.

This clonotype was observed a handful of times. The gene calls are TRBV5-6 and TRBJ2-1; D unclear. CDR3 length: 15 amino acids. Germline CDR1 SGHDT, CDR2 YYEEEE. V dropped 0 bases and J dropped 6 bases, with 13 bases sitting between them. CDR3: CASSLDVGSGNEQFF. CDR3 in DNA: TGTGCCAGCAGCTTGGACGTAGGCTCGGGCAATGAGCAGTTCTTC.

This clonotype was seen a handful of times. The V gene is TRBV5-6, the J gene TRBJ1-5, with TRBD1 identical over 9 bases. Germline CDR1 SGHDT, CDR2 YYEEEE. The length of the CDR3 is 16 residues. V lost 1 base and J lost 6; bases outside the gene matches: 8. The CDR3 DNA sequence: TGTGCCAGCAGCTTGAAAATACAGGGGGCGATTCAGCCCCAGCATTTT. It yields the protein CASSLKIQGAIQPQHF.

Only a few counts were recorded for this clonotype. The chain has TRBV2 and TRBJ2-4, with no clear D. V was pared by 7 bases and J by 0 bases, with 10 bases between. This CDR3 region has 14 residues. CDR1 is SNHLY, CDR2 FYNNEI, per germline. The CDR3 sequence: CASTGLAAKNIQYF. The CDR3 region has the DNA TGTGCCAGCACAGGATTGGCAGCCAAAAACATTCAGTACTTC.

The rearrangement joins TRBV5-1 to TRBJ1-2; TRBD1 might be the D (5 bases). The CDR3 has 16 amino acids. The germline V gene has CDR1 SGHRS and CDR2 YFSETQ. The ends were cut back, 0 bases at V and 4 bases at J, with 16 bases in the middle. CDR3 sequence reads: CASSLEAGRRIYGYTF. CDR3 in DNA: TGCGCCAGCAGCTTGGAGGCAGGGAGGCGGATCTATGGCTACACCTTC.

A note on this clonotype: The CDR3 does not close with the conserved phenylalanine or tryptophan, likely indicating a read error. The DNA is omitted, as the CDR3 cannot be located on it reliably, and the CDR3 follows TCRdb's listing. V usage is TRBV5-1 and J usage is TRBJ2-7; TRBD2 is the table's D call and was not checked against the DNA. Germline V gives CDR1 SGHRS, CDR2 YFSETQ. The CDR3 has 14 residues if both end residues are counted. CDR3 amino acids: CASSFLGLAAPGYY.

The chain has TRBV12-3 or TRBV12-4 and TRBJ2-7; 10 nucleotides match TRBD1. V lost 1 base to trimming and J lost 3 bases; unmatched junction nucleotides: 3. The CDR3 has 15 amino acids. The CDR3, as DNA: TGTGCCAGCAGTTTAGTTCGGGACAGGGGCTACGAGCAGTACTTC. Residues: CASSLVRDRGYEQYF.

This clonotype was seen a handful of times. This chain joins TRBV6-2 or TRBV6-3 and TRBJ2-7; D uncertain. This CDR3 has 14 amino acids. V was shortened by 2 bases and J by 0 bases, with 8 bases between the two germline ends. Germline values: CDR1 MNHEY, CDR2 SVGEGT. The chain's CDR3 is CASSYEASSYEQYF. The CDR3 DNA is TGTGCCAGCAGTTACGAGGCAAGCTCCTACGAGCAGTACTTC.